One T cell receptor beta chain is described in this entry. Its target is not known. At one boundary the junction diverges from the germline segment, which might be a read error. From unsorted bulk tissue weighing about 20-31 mg, DNA and RNA were co-extracted. The sampling covered five separate regions of each tumor. Making TCR beta cDNA involved approximately 0.5 ug total RNA and a constant-region primer. Each TCR beta library was derived from three nested multiplex PCR rounds that employed slightly modified ARM-PCR. The two initial PCR rounds, roughly 9 cycles each, used TRBV1-TRBV30 forward and C-beta reverse primers. TCRdb passed the multiplex PCR reads through MiXCR, listing each CDR3 protein once. Among almost 55,000 distinct CDR3 sequences listed, over 70% were seen once. This entry belongs to a study of tumor-infiltrating lymphocytes in primary liver carcinoma. Study in general: T1-T3 N0M0 was the stage of the tumors, which were roughly 4.2 to 11 cm across.

Per germline, CDR1 SEHNR and CDR2 FQNEAQ (reference sequence). The CDR3 sequence is 15 residues long. Study-wide results and limits: Less overlap was seen in tumor-adjacent and tumor-blood pairs than in tumor region pairs.

The source material was liver tumor tissue from sampling region 2. Subset in this sample: tumor region T2, inferior pole. This clonotype was obtained from a man between 40 and 49 years old with primary liver carcinoma and hepatitis B virus infection. V usage is TRBV7-9 and J usage is TRBJ2-3; D might be TRBD2 (5 bases). CDR3 loop: CASSFRDGYTDTQYF. DNA of the CDR3: TGTGCCAGTAGCTTCCGGGATGGGTACACAGATACGCAGTATTTT.